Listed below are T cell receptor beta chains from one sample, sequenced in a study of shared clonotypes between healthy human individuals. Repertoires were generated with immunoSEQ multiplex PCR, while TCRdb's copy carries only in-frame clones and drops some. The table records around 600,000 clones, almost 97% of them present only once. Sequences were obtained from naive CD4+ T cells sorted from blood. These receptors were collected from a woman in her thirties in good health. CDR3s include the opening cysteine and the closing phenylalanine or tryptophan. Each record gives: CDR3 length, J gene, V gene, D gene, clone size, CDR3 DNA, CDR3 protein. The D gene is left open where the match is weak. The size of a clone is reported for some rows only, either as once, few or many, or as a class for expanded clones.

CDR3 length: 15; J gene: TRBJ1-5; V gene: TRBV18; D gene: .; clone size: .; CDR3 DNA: TGTGCCAGCCGAGAGACAGGTCCGATCGGGCAGCCCCAGCATTTT; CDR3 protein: CASRETGPIGQPQHF
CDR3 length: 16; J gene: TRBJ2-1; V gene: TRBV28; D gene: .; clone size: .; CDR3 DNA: TGTGCCAGCAGTTTAATGCTCGGGGAAGCTGACAATGAGCAGTTCTTC; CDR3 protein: CASSLMLGEADNEQFF
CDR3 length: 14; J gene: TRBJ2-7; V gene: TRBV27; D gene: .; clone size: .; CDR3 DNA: TGTGCCAGCAGTTTATCTGGGGTTAACTACGAGCAGTACTTC; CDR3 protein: CASSLSGVNYEQYF
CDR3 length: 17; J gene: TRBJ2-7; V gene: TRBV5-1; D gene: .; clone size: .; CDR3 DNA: TGCGCCAGCAGCCAGCCTGGGTCAGGTTTAAGTTCGTACGAGCAGTACTTC; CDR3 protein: CASSQPGSGLSSYEQYF
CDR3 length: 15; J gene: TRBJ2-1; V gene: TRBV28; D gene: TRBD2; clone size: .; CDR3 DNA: TGTGCCAGCAGTTTGGTTGCGGGAGGACTCAATGAGCAGTTCTTC; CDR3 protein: CASSLVAGGLNEQFF
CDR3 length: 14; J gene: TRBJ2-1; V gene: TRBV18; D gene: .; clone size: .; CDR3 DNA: TGTGCCAGCTCACCACTGCAGGGACGCAATGAGCAGTTCTTC; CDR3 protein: CASSPLQGRNEQFF
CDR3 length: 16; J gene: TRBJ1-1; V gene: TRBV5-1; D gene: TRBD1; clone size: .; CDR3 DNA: TGCGCCAGCAGCTTGAGTTCCGGGACAGGGGTCACTGAAGCTTTCTTT; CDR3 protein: CASSLSSGTGVTEAFF
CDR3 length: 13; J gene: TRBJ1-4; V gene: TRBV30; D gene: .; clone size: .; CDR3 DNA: TGTGCCTGGAGGACAGCGGGAGGGGGAAAACTGTTTTTT; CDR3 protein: CAWRTAGGGKLFF
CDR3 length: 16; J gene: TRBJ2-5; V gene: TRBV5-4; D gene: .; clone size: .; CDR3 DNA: TGTGCCAGCAGCTTTCATGTCGGCACTCTTCAAGAGACCCAGTACTTC; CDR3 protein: CASSFHVGTLQETQYF
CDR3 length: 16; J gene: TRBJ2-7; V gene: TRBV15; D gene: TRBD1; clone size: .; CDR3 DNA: TGTGCCACCAGCAGAAAACCGGGACAGGGCCTTTACGAGCAGTACTTC; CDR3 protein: CATSRKPGQGLYEQYF
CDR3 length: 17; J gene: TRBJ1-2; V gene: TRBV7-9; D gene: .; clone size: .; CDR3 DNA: TGTGCCAGCAGCTTAACCGCGGGGGGGAGACCCGGCTATGGCTACACCTTC; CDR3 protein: CASSLTAGGRPGYGYTF
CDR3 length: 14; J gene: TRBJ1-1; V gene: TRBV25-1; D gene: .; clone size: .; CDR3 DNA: TGTGCCAGCAGTGCCTTGACAGCTACCACTGAAGCTTTCTTT; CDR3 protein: CASSALTATTEAFF
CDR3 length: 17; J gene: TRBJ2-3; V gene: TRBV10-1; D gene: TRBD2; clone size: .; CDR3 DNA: TGCGCCAGCAGTGAGTCGGCTAGCGGGAGAGGTACAGATACGCAGTATTTT; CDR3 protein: CASSESASGRGTDTQYF
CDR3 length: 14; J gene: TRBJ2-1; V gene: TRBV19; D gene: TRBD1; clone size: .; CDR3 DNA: TGTGCCAGTAAATCGGGACAGGGGGGTTCGGTGCAGTTCTTC; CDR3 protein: CASKSGQGGSVQFF
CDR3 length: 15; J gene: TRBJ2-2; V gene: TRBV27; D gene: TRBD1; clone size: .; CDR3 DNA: TGTGCCAGCAATCCCCAAGGACAGGGCTCCGGGGAGCTGTTTTTT; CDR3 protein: CASNPQGQGSGELFF
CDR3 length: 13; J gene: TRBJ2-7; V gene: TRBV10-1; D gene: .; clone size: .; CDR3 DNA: TGCGCCAGCAGTGAGGCGACCCTTGGCGAGCAGTACTTC; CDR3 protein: CASSEATLGEQYF
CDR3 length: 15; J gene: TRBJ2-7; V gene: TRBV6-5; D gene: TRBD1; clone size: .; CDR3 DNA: TGTGCCAGCAGTTTTACAGGGGGCGACTACTACGAGCAGTACTTC; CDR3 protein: CASSFTGGDYYEQYF
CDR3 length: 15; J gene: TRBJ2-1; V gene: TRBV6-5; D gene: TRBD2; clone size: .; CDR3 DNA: TGTGCCAGCAGCCTAGCGGGAGGTGGGGGCAATGAGCAGTTCTTC; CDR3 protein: CASSLAGGGGNEQFF
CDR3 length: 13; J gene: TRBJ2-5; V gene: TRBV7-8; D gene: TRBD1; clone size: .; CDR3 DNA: TGTGCCAGCAGCTGGGGACAGGTAGAGACCCAGTACTTC; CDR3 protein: CASSWGQVETQYF
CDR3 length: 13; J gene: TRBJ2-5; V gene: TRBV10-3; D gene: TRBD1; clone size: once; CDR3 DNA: TGTGCCATCAGCGGACAGGAGCAAGAGACCCAGTACTTC; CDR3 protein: CAISGQEQETQYF
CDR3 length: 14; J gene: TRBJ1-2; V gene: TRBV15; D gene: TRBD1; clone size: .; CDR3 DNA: TGTGCCACCAGCAGAGGAGGGACAGGGGAAGGCTACACCTTC; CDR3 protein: CATSRGGTGEGYTF
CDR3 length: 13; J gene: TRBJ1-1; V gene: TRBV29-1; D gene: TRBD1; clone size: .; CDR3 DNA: TGCAGCGTAGGACAGGGGCTGAACACTGAAGCTTTCTTT; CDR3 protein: CSVGQGLNTEAFF
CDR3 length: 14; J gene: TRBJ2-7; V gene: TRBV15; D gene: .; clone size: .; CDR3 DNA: TGTGCCACCAGCCCTACTGGGCAGTACTACGAGCAGTACTTC; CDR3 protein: CATSPTGQYYEQYF
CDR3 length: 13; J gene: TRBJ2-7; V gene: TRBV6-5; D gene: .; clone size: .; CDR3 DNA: TGTGCCAGCAGTGCACCGGGCTCCTACGAGCAGTACTTC; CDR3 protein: CASSAPGSYEQYF
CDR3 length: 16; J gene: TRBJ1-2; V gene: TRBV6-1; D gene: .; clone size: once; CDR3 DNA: TGTGCCAGCAGTGAAGTTGGCAGAACGTTTGACTATGGCTACACCTTC; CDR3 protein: CASSEVGRTFDYGYTF
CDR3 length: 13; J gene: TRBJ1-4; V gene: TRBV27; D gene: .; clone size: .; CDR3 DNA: TGTGCCAGCAGATCAGGGACTAATGAAAAACTGTTTTTT; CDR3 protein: CASRSGTNEKLFF
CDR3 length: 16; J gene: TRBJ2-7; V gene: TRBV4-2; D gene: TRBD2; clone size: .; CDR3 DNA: TGTGCCAGCAGCCAAGAGGAGCGGGATTTAGTCTACGAGCAGTACTTC; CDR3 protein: CASSQEERDLVYEQYF
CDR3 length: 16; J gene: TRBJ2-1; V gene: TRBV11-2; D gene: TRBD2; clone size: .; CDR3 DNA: TGTGCCAGCAGATACCCGGGACTAGCGGACCACAATGAGCAGTTCTTC; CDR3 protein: CASRYPGLADHNEQFF
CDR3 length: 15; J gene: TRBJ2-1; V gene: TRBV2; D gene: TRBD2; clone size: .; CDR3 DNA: TGTGCCAGCAGCCAACAGGGACTAGCCGGCGGTGAGCAGTTCTTC; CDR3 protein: CASSQQGLAGGEQFF
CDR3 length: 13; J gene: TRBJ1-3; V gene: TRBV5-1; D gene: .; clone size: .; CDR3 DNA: TGCGCCAGCAGCTTGGGATCCGGAAACACCATATATTTT; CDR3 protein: CASSLGSGNTIYF
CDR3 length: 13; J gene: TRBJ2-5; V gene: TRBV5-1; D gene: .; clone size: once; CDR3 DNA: TGCGCCAGCAGCCCGCGCCCCTCGGAGACCCAGTACTTC; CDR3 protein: CASSPRPSETQYF
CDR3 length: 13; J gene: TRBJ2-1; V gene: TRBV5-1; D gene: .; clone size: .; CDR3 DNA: TGCGCCAGCAGCTTGGGGCTTGGCGATGAGCAGTTCTTC; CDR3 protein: CASSLGLGDEQFF
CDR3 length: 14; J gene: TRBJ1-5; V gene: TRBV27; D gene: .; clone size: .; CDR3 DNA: TGTGCCAGCAGTTTCGGGCAGTTCCACCAGCCCCAGCATTTT; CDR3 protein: CASSFGQFHQPQHF
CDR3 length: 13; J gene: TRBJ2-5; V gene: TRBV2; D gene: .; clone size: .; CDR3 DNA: TGTGCCAGCAGTGAAATACAGGGTGGGGAGCAGTACTTC; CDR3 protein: CASSEIQGGEQYF
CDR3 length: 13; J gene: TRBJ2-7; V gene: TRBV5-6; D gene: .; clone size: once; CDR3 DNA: TGTGCCAGCAGCTTGGACCTCTCCTACGAGCAGTACTTC; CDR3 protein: CASSLDLSYEQYF
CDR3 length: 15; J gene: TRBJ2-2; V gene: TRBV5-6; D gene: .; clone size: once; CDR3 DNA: TGTGCCAGCAGCCCGCAGGTTAGCCGGTCCGGGGAGCTGTTTTTT; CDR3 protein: CASSPQVSRSGELFF
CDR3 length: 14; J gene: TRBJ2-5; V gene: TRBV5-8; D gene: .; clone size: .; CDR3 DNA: TGTGCCAGCAGCTTGTCCCAGCCGACGGAGACCCAGTACTTC; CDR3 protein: CASSLSQPTETQYF
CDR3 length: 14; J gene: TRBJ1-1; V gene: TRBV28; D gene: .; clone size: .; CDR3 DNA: TGTGCCAGCAGTCCCCAAAGTTTTAGTGCTGAAGCTTTCTTT; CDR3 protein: CASSPQSFSAEAFF
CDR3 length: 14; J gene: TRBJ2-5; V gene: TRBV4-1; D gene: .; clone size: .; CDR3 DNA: TGCGCCAGCAGCCAAGAACCAGCGGCGGAGACCCAGTACTTC; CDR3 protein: CASSQEPAAETQYF
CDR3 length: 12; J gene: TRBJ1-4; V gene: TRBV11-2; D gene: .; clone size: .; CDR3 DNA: TGTGCCAGCAGCTTAGTTGTGGAAAAACTGTTTTTT; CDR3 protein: CASSLVVEKLFF
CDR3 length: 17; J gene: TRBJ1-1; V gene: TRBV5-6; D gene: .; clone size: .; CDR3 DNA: TGTGCCAGCAGCTTGTTGCAGGGTAGGGCGTCGAACACTGAAGCTTTCTTT; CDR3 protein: CASSLLQGRASNTEAFF